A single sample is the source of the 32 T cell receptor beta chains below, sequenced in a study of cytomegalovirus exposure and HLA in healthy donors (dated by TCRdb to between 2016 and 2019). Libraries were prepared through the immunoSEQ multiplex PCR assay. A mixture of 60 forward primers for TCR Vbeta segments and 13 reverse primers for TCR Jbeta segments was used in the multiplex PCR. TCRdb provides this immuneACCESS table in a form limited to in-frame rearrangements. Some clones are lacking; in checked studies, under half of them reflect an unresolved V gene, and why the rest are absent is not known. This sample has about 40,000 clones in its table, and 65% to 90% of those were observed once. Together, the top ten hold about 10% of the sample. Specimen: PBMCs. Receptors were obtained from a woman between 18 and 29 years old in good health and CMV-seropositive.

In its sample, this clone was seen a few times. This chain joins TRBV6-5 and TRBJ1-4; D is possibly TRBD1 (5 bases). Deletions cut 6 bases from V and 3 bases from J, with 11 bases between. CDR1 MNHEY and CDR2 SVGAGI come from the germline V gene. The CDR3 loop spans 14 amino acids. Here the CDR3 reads CASSRAKANEKLFF. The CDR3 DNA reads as TGTGCCAGCAGCAGGGCCAAGGCTAATGAAAAACTGTTTTTT.

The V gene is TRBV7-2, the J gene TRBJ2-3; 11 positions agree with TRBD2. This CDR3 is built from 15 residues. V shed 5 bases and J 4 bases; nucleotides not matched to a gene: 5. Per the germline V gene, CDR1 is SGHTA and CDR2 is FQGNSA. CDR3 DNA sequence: TGTGCCAGCAGCCAACTAGCGGGGGAAGCAGATACGCAGTATTTT. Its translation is CASSQLAGEADTQYF.

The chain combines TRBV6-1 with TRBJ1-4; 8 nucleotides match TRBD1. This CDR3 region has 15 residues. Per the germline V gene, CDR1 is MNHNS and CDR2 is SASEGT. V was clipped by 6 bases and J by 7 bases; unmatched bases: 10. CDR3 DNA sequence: TGTGCCAGCAGCCCCGCAACAGGGGGGGGTGAAAAACTGTTTTTT. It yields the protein CASSPATGGGEKLFF.

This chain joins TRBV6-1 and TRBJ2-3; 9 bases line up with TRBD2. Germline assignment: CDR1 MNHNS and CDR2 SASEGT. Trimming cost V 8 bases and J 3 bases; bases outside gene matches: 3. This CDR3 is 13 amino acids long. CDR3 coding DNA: TGTGCCAGCGGCGGGAGGGGTACAGATACGCAGTATTTT. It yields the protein CASGGRGTDTQYF.

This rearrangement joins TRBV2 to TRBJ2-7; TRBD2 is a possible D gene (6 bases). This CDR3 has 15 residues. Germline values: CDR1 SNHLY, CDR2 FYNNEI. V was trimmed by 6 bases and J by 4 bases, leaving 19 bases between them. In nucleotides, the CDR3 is TGTGCCAGCAGGAGCGGACTATCGCACGAATACGAGCAGTACTTC. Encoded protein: CASRSGLSHEYEQYF.

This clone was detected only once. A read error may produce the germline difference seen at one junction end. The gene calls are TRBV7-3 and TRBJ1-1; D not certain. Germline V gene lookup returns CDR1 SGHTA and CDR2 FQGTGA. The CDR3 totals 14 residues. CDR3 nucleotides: TGTGCCAACAGCCTTAACCCCGGTAACACTGAAGCTTTCTTT. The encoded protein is CANSLNPGNTEAFF.

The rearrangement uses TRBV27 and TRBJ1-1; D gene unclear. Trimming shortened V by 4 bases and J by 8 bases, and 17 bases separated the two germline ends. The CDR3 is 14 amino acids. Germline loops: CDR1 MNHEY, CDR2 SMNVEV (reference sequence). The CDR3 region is CASSSGGGVQEAFF. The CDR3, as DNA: TGTGCCAGCAGTTCCGGAGGTGGGGTACAGGAAGCTTTCTTT.

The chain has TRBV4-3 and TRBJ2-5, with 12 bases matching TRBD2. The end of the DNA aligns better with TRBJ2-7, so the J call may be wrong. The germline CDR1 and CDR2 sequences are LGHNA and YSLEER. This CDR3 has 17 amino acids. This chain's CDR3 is CASSQEGLAGFTYEQYF. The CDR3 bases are TGCGCCAGCAGCCAAGAAGGACTAGCGGGGTTTACCTACGAGCAGTACTTC.

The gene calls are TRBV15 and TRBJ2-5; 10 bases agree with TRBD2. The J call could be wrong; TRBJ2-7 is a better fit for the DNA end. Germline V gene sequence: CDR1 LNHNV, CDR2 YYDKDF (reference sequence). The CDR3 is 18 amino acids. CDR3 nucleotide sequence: TGTGCCACCAGCAGAGTTTTAATGCGCACTAGCGGGAACCACGAGCAGTACTTC. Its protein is CATSRVLMRTSGNHEQYF.

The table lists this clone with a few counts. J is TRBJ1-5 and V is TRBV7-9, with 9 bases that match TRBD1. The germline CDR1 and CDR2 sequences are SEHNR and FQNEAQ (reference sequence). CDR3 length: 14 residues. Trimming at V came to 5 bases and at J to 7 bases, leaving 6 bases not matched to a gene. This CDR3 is CASSPGQGGQPQHF. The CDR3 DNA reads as TGTGCCAGCAGCCCGGGACAGGGTGGGCAGCCCCAGCATTTT.

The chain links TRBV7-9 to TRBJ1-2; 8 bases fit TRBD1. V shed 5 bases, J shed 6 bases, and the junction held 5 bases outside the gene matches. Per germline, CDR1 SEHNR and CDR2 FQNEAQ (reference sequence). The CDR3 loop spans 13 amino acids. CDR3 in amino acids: CASSVTGGHGYTF. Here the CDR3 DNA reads TGTGCCAGCAGCGTCACAGGGGGACATGGCTACACCTTC.

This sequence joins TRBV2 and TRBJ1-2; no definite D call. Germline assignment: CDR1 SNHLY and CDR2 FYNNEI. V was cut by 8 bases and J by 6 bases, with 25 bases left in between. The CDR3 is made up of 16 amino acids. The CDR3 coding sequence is TGTGCCAGCGGCTTGACTACTATACAGTGGGGAGATGGCTACACCTTC. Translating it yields CASGLTTIQWGDGYTF.

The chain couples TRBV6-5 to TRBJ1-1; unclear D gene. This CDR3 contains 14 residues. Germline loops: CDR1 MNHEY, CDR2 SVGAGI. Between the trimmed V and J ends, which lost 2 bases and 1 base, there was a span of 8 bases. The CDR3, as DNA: TGTGCCAGCAGTTACGGCAGGTGGAACACTGAAGCTTTCTTT. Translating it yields CASSYGRWNTEAFF.

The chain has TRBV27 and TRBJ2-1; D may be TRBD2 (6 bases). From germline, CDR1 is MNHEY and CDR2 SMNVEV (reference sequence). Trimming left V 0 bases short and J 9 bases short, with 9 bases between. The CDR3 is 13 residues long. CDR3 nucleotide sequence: TGTGCCAGCAGTTTATCGGAGGGCTTTGAGCAGTTCTTC. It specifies CASSLSEGFEQFF.

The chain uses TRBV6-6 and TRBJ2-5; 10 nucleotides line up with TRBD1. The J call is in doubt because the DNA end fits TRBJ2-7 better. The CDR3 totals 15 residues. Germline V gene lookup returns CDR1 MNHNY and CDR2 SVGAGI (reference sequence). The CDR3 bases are TGTGCCAGCAGCTCCGGGACAGGGGTACCCCACGAGCAGTACTTC. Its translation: CASSSGTGVPHEQYF.

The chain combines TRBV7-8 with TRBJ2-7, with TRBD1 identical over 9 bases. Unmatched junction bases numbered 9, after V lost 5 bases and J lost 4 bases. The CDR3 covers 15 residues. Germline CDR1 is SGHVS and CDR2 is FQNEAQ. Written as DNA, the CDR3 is TGTGCCAGCAGCCTGCGGGGACAGGGCGTTTACGAGCAGTACTTC. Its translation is CASSLRGQGVYEQYF.

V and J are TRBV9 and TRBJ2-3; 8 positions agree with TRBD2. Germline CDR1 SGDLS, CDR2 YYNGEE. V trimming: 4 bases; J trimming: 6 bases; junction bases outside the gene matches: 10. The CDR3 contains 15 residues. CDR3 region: CASSQAGAERDTQYF. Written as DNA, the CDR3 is TGTGCCAGCAGCCAAGCGGGGGCCGAGCGGGATACGCAGTATTTT.

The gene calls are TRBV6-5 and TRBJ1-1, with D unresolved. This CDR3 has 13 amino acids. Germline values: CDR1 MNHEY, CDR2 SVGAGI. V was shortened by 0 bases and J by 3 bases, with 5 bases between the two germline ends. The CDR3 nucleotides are TGTGCCAGCAGTTACTCGACTCACACTGAAGCTTTCTTT. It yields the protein CASSYSTHTEAFF.

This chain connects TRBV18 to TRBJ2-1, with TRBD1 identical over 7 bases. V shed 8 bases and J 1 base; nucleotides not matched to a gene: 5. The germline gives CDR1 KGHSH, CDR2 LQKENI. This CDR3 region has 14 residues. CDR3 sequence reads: CASAGGESYNEQFF. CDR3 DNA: TGTGCCAGCGCAGGGGGTGAATCCTACAATGAGCAGTTCTTC.

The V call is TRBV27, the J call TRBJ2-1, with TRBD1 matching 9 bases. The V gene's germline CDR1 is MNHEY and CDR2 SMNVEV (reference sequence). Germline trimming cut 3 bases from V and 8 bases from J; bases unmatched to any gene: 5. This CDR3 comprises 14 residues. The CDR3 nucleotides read TGTGCCAGCAGTTTCCTGGGACAGGGCTATGAGCAGTTCTTC. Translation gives CASSFLGQGYEQFF.

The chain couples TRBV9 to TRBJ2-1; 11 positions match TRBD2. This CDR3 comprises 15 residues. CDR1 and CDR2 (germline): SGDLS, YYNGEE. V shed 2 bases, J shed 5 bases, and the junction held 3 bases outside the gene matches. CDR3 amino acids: CASSVTSGGHNEQFF. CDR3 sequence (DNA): TGTGCCAGCAGCGTCACTAGCGGGGGCCACAATGAGCAGTTCTTC.

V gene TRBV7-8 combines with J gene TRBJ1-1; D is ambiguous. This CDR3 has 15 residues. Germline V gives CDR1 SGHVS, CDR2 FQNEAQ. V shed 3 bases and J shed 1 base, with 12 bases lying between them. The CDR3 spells CASSFELTANTEAFF. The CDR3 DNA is TGTGCCAGCAGCTTTGAACTTACAGCGAACACTGAAGCTTTCTTT.

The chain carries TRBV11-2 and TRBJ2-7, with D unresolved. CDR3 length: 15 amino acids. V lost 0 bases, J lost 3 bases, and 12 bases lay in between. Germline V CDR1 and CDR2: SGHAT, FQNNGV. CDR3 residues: CASSLELSVSYEQYF. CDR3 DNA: TGTGCCAGCAGCTTAGAGTTGTCGGTAAGCTACGAGCAGTACTTC.

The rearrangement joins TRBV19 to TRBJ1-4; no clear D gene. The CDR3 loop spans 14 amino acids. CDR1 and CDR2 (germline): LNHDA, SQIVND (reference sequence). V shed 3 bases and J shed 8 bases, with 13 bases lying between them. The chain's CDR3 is CASSMSTFYEKLFF. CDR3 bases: TGTGCCAGTAGTATGTCCACCTTCTACGAAAAACTGTTTTTT.

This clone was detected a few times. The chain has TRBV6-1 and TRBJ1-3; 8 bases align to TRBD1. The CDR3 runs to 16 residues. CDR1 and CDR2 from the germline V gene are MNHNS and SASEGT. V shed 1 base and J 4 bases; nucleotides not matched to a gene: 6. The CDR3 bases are TGTGCCAGCAGTGAAGTACAGGGGGACAGGGGAAACACCATATATTTT. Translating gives CASSEVQGDRGNTIYF.

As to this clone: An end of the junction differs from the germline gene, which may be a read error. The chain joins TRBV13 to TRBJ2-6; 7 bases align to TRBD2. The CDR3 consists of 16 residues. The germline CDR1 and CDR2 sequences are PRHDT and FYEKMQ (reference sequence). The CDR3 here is CASSWGRGVGANVLPF. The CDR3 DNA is TGTGCCAGCAGCTGGGGGAGGGGTGTTGGGGCCAACGTCCTGCCTTTC.

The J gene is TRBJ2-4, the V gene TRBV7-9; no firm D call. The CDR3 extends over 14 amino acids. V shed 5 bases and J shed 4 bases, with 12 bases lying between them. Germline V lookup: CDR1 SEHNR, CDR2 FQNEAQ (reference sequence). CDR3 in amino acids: CASSPSDKKNIQYF. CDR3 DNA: TGTGCCAGCAGCCCATCCGACAAGAAAAACATTCAGTACTTC.

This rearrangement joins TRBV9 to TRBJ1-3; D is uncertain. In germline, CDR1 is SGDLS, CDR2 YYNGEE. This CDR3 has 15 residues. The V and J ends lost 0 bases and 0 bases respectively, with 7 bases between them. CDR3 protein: CASSVDMSSGNTIYF. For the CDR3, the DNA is TGTGCCAGCAGCGTAGATATGAGCTCTGGAAACACCATATATTTT.

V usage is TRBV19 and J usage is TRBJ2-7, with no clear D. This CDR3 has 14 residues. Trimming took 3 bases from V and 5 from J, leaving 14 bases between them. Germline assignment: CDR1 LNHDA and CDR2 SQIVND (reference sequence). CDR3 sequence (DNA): TGTGCCAGTAGTATTGGTTCGACTTATAACGAGCAGTACTTC. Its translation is CASSIGSTYNEQYF.

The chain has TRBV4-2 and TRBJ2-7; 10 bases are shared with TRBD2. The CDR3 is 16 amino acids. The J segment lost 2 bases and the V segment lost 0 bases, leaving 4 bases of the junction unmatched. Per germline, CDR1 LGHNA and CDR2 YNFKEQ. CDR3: CASSQEGAGGTYEQYF. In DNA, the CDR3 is TGTGCCAGCAGCCAAGAGGGAGCGGGAGGGACCTACGAGCAGTACTTC.

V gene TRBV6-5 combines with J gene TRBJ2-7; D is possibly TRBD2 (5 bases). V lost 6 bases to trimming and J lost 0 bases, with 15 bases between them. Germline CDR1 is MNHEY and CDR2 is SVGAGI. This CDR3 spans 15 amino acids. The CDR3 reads CASRTQLESSYEQYF. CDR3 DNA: TGTGCCAGCAGAACACAACTAGAGAGCTCCTACGAGCAGTACTTC.

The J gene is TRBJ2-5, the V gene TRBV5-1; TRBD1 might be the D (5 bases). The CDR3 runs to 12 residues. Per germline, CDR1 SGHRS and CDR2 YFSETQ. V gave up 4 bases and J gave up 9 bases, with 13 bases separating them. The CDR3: CASSPGVGAQYF. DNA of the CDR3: TGCGCCAGCAGCCCCGGTGTAGGGGCCCAGTACTTC.